This T cell receptor beta chain is drawn from a study of cytotoxic CD8 clonotypes in ibrutinib-treated CLL. As for this clone: Its antigen is unknown.

Study findings and constraints: Baseline levels were approached again at progression, after clonality had risen at ibrutinib response. Private clonotypes, not public ones, expanded at ibrutinib response.

The assay was immunoSEQ multiplex PCR, and TCRdb's table has in-frame clones only and misses some. Here the sample spans tens of thousands of clones, approximately 57% being singletons. Trimming shortened V by 5 bases and J by 1 base, and 11 bases separated the two germline ends. Germline V gene data show CDR1 as SGHNT and CDR2 as YYREEE (reference sequence). The CDR3 loop spans 14 amino acids. The chain joins TRBV5-4 to TRBJ2-3; D perhaps matches TRBD2 (6 bases). The origin of this receptor is a human donor with chronic lymphocytic leukemia. This specimen consisted of PBMCs, obtained before ibrutinib treatment. The CDR3 is CASSTEGGTDTQYF. The CDR3 region has the DNA TGTGCCAGCAGTACGGAGGGAGGCACAGATACGCAGTATTTT.